This entry concerns a single T cell receptor (beta chain). The record originates from a study of T cells in localized non-small cell lung cancer. Clones were read by immunoSEQ multiplex PCR, and TCRdb kept only the in-frame ones, dropping some. The sample holds fewer than 40,000 clones, about 81% seen once. Germline V lookup: CDR1 LGHNT, CDR2 FRNRAP. The length of the CDR3 is 18 residues. Unmatched junction bases numbered 14, after V lost 6 bases and J lost 5 bases. The chain is built from TRBV12-5 and TRBJ2-2, with 11 bases aligning to TRBD2. Source: peripheral blood, taken before any cancer treatment. The receptor comes from a male donor aged 60 or over with stage II squamous cell lung carcinoma. The CDR3: CASGPTSGRPPGTGELFF. CDR3 nucleotides: TGTGCTAGTGGCCCAACTAGCGGGAGACCCCCGGGGACCGGGGAGCTGTTTTTT.